The entry below describes one T cell receptor beta chain. This clonotype has ten or more counts. Its antigen remains undetermined. The input lacks base qualities; no much larger clone sits a single base away. This sample was included in a study of regulatory T cells in long-lasting Graves disease (dated by TCRdb to the early 2020s). Background on the whole study: Newly diagnosed Graves' disease patients had taken antithyroid drugs for less than 3 months. Persistent Graves' disease patients were compared with newly diagnosed Graves' disease patients by peripheral blood TCR sequencing and RNA sequencing. The study was registered as a clinical trial and conducted in China. A total of about 35 samples underwent TCR sequencing, from some 13 patients with persistent Graves' disease and 20 or so patients with newly diagnosed Graves' disease. Overall study outcomes, separate from this receptor: Compared with newly diagnosed patients, persistent Graves' disease patients had lower TCR Shannon entropy and fewer highly expanded clones, which suggests clonal expansion. TRBV28, TRBJ1-2 and TRBJ2-5 were preferentially used in persistent disease, while TRBV20-1 and TRBJ2-1 were favored in newly diagnosed disease. The study examined only peripheral blood because the primary lesion, thyroid tissue, could not be accessed. The small sample size was acknowledged by the authors as a limitation that may reduce accuracy. A larger number of public clonotypes was shared among persistent patients (under 3,000) than among newly diagnosed patients (approximately 1,000). Only the TCR beta chain was sequenced and analyzed.

The library was prepared using multiplex PCR. The data were produced on an Illumina HiSeq 4000. To build TCR beta libraries, CDR3 regions were amplified by Arm-PCR using iRepertoire HTBI primers. Before sequencing, the PCR products underwent gel purification. Regarding the original processing steps: Across samples, 55 to 80 TRBV and 13 to 15 TRBJ segments were identified and used for gene usage analysis of CDR3 amino acid clonotypes. COPE and FqMerger were used to merge the filtered high-quality paired reads into contigs. BLAST was used to align contigs to IMGT TRBV, TRBD and TRBJ reference genes, with CDR3 defined following IMGT. Clonotypes above 0.1% frequency were classified as highly expanded clones. Shannon entropy was used to measure repertoire diversity, and the Gini coefficient was used to measure V-J evenness. Clonotypes shared by more than one individual were considered public. The public sequencing data were trimmed at Q25 with fastp and processed into clonotypes with MiXCR by TCRdb, which kept only in-frame beta chains. Rows with a matching CDR3 protein are joined into one entry that keeps the most common DNA and genes. TCRdb's processing, not the study's, gives the V and J calls here. The sample table holds hundreds of thousands of distinct CDR3 sequences, of which roughly 12% were seen once. The ten largest clonotypes hold roughly a tenth of the sample.

Trimming removed 4 bases from V and 0 bases from J, leaving 10 bases between the germline ends. Taken from the germline V gene, the CDR1 and CDR2 loops are SNHLY and FYNNEI. The cysteine opens and the phenylalanine closes a CDR3 of 14 amino acids. The entry retains the CDR3 DNA only, 42 bases that are in frame from base 1. The label giving this sample's time point can be read as: newly diagnosed GD, antithyroid drugs for less than 3 months. For both TCR sequencing and RNA sequencing, RNA was extracted from PBMCs using TRIzol. The diagnosis of Graves' disease was made according to American Thyroid Association guidelines. The patients came from an endocrinology department in Xi'an, China. From each patient, around 8.3 milliliters of peripheral blood was collected into an EDTA anticoagulant tube. Ficoll Paque Plus density gradient separation was used to isolate PBMCs, and no further T cell sorting was done. An Agilent 2100 Bioanalyzer and agarose gel were used to check RNA quality, and a NanoDrop 2000 was used to measure RNA concentration.

These same data were also listed under a study on T cells in Graves' hyperthyroidism and ophthalmopathy. As the second paper documents: A patient counted as having stable Graves' hyperthyroidism if no progression to ophthalmopathy occurred over 18 months of follow-up. Hyperthyroidism patients were newly diagnosed, had a disease duration of under 2 months, and were aged 18 to 65 years. Any patient with an uncontrolled infection, another autoimmune disease, pregnancy or lactation was excluded. Diagnoses were based on clinical symptoms, serum thyroxine and TRAb, thyroid ultrasound and orbital computed tomography. The first round of RT-PCR for the TCR CDR3 was performed with the HTBI primer set and the Qiagen OneStep RT-PCR kit. Most expanded thyroid clonotypes (frequency above 0.001) were also found in blood, which suggests that blood repertoires may mirror thyroid immune responses. Ophthalmopathy was separated from stable hyperthyroidism by a 13 V-J signature model, with approximately 85% sensitivity and about 81% specificity obtained in cross-validation and 80%/75% obtained in testing. In validation, the model predicted progression to ophthalmopathy a median of 6.5 months before onset, with over 55% sensitivity and just under 75% specificity. A discovery cohort of 95 to 100 patients, about 44 with Graves' ophthalmopathy and over 55 with stable Graves' hyperthyroidism, was used to find distinguishing TCR V-J signatures. Whether ophthalmopathy could be predicted prospectively was tested in an independent validation cohort made up of about 18 hyperthyroidism patients plus 17 patients who later progressed to ophthalmopathy. The 100 or so discovery patients were randomly split 7:3 into training and test sets. The study also compared thyroid tissue and blood T-cell repertoires from roughly 6 Graves' hyperthyroidism patients. After blood sampling, hyperthyroidism patients were treated with methimazole at a starting dose of 30 mg daily, and ophthalmopathy patients were treated with high-dose intravenous methylprednisolone. A second multiplex PCR round built the libraries, followed by size selection and purification. Sequencing of the libraries was done on an Illumina HiSeq2000 using paired-end 100 bp reads. SOAPnuke was used to process the raw data, throwing out any read that contained adapters or uncalled bases, had a mean Phred below 15, or lacked an exact constant-primer or identifier match. COPE v1.2.5 was used to merge high-quality paired reads, and clonotypes were defined as unique nucleotide sequences. MiTCR v1.1 was used to align the clonotypes against IMGT TRBV, TRBD and TRBJ reference segments. Analysis was restricted to V-J combinations with a frequency above 0.0001, which covered 98% to 99.2% of repertoires. A TCS score was defined as the ratio between F50 (clonal expansion) and ExV (chaos), using BLOSUM62-based TCRdist between CDR3 peptides within each V-J. Welch's t-statistics and random forest reduced 514 V-J features to roughly 13, which were used in a naive Bayes classifier (R e1071). No statistical method was used to fix the sample size in advance, and group allocation was not hidden from the investigators. According to the paper, TCR Vbeta CDR3 sequencing was carried out on approximately 140 peripheral blood samples, which came from around 43 ophthalmopathy, around 75 hyperthyroidism and some 17 progressor patients.

The chain is made from TRBV2 and TRBJ2-7; the D gene is possibly TRBD1, with 5 bases matching. The sequence came from a man aged 30 to 45 with Graves disease. Donor details come from another sample of the same person, matched by shared clones. Source: peripheral blood mononuclear cells (PBMCs), taken at new diagnosis, from a patient treated with antithyroid drugs. The DNA sequence is TGTGCCAGCAGTGCCCAGGGCTTCTCCTACGAGCAGTACTTC. This encodes CASSAQGFSYEQYF.